This entry describes one TCR beta chain. Its antigen is as yet unknown. This entry belongs to a study of T cell responses to AZD1222 COVID-19 vaccine. Background on the study: Second-dose schedules of about 4 or about 12 weeks were combined.

Study-wide results and caveats: None of the repertoires were sampled until the peak T cell response had passed. Clonal diversity may have been underestimated, and the donors were mostly white British, with more females than males. With two AZD1222 doses given, Spike-specific TCR breadth and depth both rose.

Clones were sequenced by immunoSEQ multiplex PCR, and TCRdb holds only the in-frame ones, with some missing. This table has about 85,000 clones, roughly 86% appearing once. The clonotype comes from an adult in good health. The specimen comprised peripheral blood, sampled on day 0 of AZD1222 vaccination.

The CDR3: CASSYSNSPLHF. In DNA form, the CDR3 reads TGTGCCAGCAGTTATTCCAATTCACCCCTCCACTTT. The rearrangement links TRBV12-3 or TRBV12-4 to TRBJ1-6; D unclear. Between the trimmed V and J ends, which lost 4 bases and 7 bases, there was a span of 5 bases. This CDR3 is built from 12 residues.